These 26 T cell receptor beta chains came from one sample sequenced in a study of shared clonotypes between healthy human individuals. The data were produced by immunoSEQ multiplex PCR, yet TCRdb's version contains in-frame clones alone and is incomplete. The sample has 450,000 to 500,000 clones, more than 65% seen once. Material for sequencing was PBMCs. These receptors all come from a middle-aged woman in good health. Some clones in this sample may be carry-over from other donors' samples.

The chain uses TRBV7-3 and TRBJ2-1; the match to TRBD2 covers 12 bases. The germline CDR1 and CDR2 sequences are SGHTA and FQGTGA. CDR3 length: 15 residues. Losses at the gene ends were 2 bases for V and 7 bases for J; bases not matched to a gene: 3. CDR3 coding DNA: TGTGCCAGCAGCTTATCCGGACTAGCGGGAAATGAGCAGTTCTTC. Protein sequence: CASSLSGLAGNEQFF.

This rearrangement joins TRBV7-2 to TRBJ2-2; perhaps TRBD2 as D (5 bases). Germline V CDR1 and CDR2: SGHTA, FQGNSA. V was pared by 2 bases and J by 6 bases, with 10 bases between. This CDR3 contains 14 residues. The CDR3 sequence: CASSLPGKAGELFF. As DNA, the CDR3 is TGTGCCAGCAGCTTACCGGGGAAGGCCGGGGAGCTGTTTTTT.

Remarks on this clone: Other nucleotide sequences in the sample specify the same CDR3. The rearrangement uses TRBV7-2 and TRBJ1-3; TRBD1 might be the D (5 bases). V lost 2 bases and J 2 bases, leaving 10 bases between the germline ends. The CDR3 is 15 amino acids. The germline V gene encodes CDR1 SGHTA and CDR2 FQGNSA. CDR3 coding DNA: TGTGCCAGCAGCTTATCTCGGGGGACTGGAAACACCATATATTTT. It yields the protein CASSLSRGTGNTIYF.

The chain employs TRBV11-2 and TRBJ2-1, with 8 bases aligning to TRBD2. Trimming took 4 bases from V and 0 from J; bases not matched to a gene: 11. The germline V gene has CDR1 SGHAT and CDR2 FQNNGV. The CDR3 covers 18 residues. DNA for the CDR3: TGTGCCAGCAGCTACCATGATCTTCGGGGGGGCTCCTACAATGAGCAGTTCTTC. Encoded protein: CASSYHDLRGGSYNEQFF.

CDR3: CASRGLAGDTGELFF. The CDR3 DNA follows: TGTGCCAGCAGGGGACTAGCGGGAGACACCGGGGAGCTGTTTTTT. The gene calls are TRBV6-1 and TRBJ2-2; TRBD2 matches at 14 bases. Trimming removed 6 bases from V and 3 bases from J; junction bases left unmatched: 0. The germline CDR1 and CDR2 sequences are MNHNS and SASEGT. CDR3 size: 15 residues.

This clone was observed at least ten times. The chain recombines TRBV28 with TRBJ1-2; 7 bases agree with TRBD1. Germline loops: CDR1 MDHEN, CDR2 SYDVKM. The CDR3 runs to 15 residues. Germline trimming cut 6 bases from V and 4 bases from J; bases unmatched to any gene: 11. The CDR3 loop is CASSLLTGDSYGYTF. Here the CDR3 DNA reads TGTGCCAGCAGCCTCCTTACAGGGGATTCCTATGGCTACACCTTC.

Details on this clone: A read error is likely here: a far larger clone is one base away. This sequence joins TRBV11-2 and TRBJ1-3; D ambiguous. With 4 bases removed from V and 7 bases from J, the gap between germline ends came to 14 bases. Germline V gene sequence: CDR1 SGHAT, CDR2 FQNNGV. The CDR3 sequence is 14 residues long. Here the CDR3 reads CASSSTLLANTIYF. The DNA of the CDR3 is TGTGCCAGCAGCTCCACCCTATTAGCGAACACCATATATTTT.

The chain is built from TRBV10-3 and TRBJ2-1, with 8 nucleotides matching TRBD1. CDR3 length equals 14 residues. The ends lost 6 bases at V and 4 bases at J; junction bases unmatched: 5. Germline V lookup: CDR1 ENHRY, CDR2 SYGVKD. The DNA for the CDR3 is TGTGCCATCAGGCCGGGACAGGATTACAATGAGCAGTTCTTC. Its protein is CAIRPGQDYNEQFF.

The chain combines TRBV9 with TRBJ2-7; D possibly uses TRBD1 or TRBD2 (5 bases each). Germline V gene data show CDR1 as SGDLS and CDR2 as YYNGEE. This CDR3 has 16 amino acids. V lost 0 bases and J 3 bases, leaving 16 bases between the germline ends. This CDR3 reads CASSVAAGTNLYEQYF. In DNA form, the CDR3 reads TGTGCCAGCAGCGTAGCGGCAGGGACGAATCTCTACGAGCAGTACTTC. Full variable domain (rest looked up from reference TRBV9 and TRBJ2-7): DSGVTQTPKHLITATGQRVTLRCSPRSGDLSVYWYQQSLDQGLQFLIQYYNGEERAKGNILERFSAQQFPDLHSELNLSSLELGDSALYFCASSVAAGTNLYEQYFGPGTRLTVT.

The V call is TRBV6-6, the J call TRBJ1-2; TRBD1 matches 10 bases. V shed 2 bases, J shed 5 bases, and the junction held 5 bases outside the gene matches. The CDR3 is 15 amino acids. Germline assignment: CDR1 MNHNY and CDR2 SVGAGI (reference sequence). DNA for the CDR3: TGTGCCAGCAGTTACCAGACAGGGGGCGTTTATGGCTACACCTTC. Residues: CASSYQTGGVYGYTF.

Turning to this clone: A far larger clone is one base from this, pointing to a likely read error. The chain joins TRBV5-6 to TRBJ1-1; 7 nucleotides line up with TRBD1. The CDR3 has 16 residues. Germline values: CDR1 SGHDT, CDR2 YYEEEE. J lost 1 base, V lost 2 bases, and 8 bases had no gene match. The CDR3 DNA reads TGTGCCAGCAGCTTTGTGTACAGGGGTAGGAACACTGAAGCTTTCTTT. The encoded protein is CASSFVYRGRNTEAFF.

The CDR3: CAAAGVGNTIYF. The CDR3 coding sequence is TGTGCCGCCGCGGGGGTAGGAAACACCATATATTTT. This chain joins TRBV6-5 and TRBJ1-3, with D tentatively TRBD1 (5 bases). This CDR3 spans 12 amino acids. The germline V and J ends were trimmed by 11 bases and 4 bases, with 12 bases remaining between them. Germline CDR1 is MNHEY and CDR2 is SVGAGI.

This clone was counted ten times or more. The CDR3 DNA reads TGTGCCAGCAGCCCCGTTATCCTCGGGGAGCTGTTTTTT. Amino acids: CASSPVILGELFF. The chain links TRBV7-9 to TRBJ2-2, with D unclear. The CDR3 has 13 amino acids. V was cut by 5 bases and J by 7 bases, with 11 bases left in between. Per germline, CDR1 SEHNR and CDR2 FQNEAQ (reference sequence). Combining the CDR3 with reference TRBV7-9 and TRBJ2-2 gives the whole variable domain DTGVSQNPRHKITKRGQNVTFRCDPISEHNRLYWYRQTLGQGPEFLTYFQNEAQLEKSRLLSDRFSAERPKGSFSTLEIQRTEQGDSAMYLCASSPVILGELFFGEGSRLTVL.

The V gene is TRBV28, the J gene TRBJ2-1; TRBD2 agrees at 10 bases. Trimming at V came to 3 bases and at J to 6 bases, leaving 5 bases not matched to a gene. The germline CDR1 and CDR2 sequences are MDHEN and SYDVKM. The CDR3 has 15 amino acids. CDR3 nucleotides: TGTGCCAGCAGTTTGGCTAGCGGGAGCCGCAATGAGCAGTTCTTC. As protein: CASSLASGSRNEQFF.

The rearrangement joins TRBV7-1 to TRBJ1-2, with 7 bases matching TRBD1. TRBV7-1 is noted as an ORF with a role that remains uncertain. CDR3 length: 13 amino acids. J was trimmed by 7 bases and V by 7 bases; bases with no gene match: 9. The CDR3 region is CASNRQGEGGYTF. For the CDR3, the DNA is TGTGCCAGCAACCGACAGGGAGAGGGTGGCTACACCTTC.

The CDR3, as DNA: TGTGCCAGCAGCTTATATCAACCGGGCAATCAGCCCCAGCATTTT. Amino acids: CASSLYQPGNQPQHF. The rearrangement uses TRBV7-2 and TRBJ1-5; unclear D gene. The germline V gene encodes CDR1 SGHTA and CDR2 FQGNSA. This CDR3 has 15 residues. Trimming stripped 2 bases from V and 2 bases from J, with 10 bases between.

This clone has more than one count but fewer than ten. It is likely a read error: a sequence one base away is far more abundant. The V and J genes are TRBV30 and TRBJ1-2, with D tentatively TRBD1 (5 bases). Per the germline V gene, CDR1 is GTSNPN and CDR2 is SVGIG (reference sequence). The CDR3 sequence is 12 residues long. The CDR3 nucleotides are TGTGCGTACCGGGACGGTAACTGTGGCTACACCTTC. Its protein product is CAYRDGNCGYTF.

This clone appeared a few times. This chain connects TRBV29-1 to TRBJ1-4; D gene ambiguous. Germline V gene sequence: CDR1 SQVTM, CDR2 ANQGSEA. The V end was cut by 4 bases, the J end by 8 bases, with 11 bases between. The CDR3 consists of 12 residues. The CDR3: CSVGIGKEKLFF. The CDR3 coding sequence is TGCAGCGTTGGGATAGGGAAGGAAAAACTGTTTTTT.

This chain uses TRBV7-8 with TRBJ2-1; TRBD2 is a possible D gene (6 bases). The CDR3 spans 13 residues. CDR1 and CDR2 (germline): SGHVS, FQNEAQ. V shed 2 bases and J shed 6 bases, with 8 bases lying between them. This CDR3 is CASSLTGSNEQFF. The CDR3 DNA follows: TGTGCCAGCAGCTTAACCGGGAGCAATGAGCAGTTCTTC.

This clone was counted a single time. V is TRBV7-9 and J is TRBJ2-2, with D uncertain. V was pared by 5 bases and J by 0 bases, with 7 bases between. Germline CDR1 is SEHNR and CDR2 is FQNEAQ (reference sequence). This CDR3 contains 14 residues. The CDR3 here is CASSLTTNTGELFF. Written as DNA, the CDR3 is TGTGCCAGCAGCCTAACTACGAACACCGGGGAGCTGTTTTTT.

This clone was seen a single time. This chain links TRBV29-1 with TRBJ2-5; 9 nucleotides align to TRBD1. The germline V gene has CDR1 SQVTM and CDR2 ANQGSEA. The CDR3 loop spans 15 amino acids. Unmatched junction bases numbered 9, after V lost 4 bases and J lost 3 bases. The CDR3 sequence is CSVVTQGQGKETQYF. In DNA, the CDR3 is TGCAGCGTTGTGACCCAGGGACAGGGAAAAGAGACCCAGTACTTC. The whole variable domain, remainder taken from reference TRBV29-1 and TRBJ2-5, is SAVISQKPSRDICQRGTSLTIQCQVDSQVTMMFWYRQQPGQSLTLIATANQGSEATYESGFVIDKFPISRPNLTFSTLTVSNMSPEDSSIYLCSVVTQGQGKETQYFGPGTRLLVL.

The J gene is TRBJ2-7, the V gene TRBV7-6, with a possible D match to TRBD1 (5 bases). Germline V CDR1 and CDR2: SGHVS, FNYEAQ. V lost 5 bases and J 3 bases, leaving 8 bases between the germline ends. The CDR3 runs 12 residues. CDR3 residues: CASSIQDYEQYF. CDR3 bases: TGTGCCAGCAGCATACAGGACTACGAGCAGTACTTC.

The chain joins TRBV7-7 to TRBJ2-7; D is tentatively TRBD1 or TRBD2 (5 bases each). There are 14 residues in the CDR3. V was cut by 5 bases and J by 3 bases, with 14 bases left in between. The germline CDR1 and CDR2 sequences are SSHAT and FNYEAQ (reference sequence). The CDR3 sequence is CASSPGRTHYEQYF. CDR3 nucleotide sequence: TGTGCCAGCAGCCCGGGACGTACGCACTACGAGCAGTACTTC.

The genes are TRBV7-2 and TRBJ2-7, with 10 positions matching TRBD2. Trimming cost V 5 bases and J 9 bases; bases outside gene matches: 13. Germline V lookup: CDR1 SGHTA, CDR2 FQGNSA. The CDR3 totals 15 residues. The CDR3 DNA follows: TGTGCCAGCAGCCCAAGGGGACTAGCGTCGAACCCGCAGTACTTC. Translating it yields CASSPRGLASNPQYF.

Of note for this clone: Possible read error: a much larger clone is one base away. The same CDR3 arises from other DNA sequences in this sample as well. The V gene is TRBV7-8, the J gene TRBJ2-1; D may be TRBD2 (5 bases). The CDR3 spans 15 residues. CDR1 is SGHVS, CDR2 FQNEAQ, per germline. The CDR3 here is CASSLGSLAGNEQFF. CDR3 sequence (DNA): TGTGCTAGCAGCTTAGGGTCTCTCGCGGGCAATGAGCAGTTCTTC.

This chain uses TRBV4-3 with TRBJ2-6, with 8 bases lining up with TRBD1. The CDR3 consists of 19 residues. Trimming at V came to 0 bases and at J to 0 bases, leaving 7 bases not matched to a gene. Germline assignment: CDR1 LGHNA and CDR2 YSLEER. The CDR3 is CASSQEQTGGSSGANVLTF. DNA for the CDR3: TGCGCCAGCAGCCAAGAGCAAACAGGGGGAAGCTCTGGGGCCAACGTCCTGACTTTC.